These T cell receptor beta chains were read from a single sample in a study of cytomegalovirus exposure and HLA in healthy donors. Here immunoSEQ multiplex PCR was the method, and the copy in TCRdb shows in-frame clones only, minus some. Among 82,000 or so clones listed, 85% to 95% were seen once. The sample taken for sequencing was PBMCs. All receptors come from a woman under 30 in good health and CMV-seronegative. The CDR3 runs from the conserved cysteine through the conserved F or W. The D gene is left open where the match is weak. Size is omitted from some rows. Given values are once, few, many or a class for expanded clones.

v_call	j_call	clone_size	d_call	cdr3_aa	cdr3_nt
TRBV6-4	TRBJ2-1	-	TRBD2	CASSDSDIQAGGGYNEQFF	TGTGCCAGCAGTGACTCGGACATCCAGGCGGGGGGAGGTTACAATGAGCAGTTCTTC
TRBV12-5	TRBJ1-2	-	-	CASGWMGQAVVNYGYTF	TGTGCTAGTGGTTGGATGGGGCAGGCGGTAGTCAACTATGGCTACACCTTC
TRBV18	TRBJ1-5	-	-	CASSPDSRQPQHF	TGTGCCAGCTCCCCGGACAGTCGCCAGCCCCAGCATTTT
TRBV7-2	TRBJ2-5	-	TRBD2	CASSLLAGVRETQYF	TGTGCCAGCAGCTTATTAGCGGGAGTTAGGGAGACCCAGTACTTC
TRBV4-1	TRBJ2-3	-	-	CASRATSRSPTDTQYF	TGCGCCAGCAGGGCGACTAGTAGATCCCCCACAGATACGCAGTATTTT
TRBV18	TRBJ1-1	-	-	CASSPRGGDNTEAFF	TGTGCCAGCTCCCCTAGGGGAGGTGATAACACTGAAGCTTTCTTT
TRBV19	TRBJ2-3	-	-	CASSGSKGTDTQYF	TGTGCCAGTTCAGGGTCAAAAGGGACAGATACGCAGTATTTT
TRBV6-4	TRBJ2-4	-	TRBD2	CASKRGDYPLAAKNIQYF	TGTGCCAGCAAGAGAGGGGACTATCCCTTAGCTGCCAAAAACATTCAGTACTTC
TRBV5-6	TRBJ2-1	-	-	CASSLVGAPRHTEQFF	TGTGCCAGCAGCTTGGTCGGCGCCCCGCGACACACTGAGCAGTTCTTC
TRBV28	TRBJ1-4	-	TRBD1	CASSLDRGGEKLFF	TGTGCCAGCAGTCTGGACAGGGGTGGTGAAAAACTGTTTTTT
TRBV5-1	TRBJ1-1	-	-	CASSLAQRGNTEAFF	TGCGCCAGCAGCTTGGCTCAGAGAGGCAACACTGAAGCTTTCTTT
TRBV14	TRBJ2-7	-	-	CASSQGFGSRVYEQYF	TGTGCCAGCAGCCAAGGGTTTGGCAGCAGGGTCTACGAGCAGTACTTC
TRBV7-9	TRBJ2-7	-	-	CASSSWTISYEQYF	TGTGCCAGCAGCTCCTGGACAATCTCCTACGAGCAGTACTTC
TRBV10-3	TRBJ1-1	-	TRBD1	CAISGFGTGGDKAEAFF	TGTGCCATCAGTGGATTCGGGACAGGGGGAGATAAGGCTGAAGCTTTCTTT
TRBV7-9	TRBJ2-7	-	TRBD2	CASSLGTSGSVDEQYF	TGTGCCAGCAGCTTGGGGACTAGCGGTTCGGTCGACGAGCAGTACTTC
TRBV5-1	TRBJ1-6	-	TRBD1	CASSAGDSDSPLHF	TGCGCCAGCAGTGCTGGGGACAGTGATTCACCCCTCCACTTT
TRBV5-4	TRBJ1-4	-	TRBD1	CASSRRGTGEGEKLFF	TGTGCCAGCAGCAGGAGGGGGACAGGAGAAGGGGAAAAACTGTTTTTT
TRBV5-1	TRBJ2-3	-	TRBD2	CASSFSSRLAGGQDTQYF	TGCGCCAGCAGCTTTTCCTCCCGACTAGCGGGGGGGCAAGATACGCAGTATTTT
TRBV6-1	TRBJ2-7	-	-	CASSEASGSSYEQYF	TGTGCCAGCAGTGAAGCCTCGGGGAGCTCCTACGAGCAGTACTTC
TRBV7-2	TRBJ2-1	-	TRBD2	CASSLGLAMNNEQFF	TGTGCCAGCAGCTTAGGACTAGCGATGAACAATGAGCAGTTCTTC
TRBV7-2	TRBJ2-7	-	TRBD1	CASSRRDRVYEQYF	TGTGCCAGCAGCCGCCGGGACAGGGTCTACGAGCAGTACTTC
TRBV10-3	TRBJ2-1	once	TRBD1	CAISEDRGSYNEQFF	TGTGCCATCAGTGAAGACAGGGGATCCTACAATGAGCAGTTCTTC
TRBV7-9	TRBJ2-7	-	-	CASSIYGTLNSYEQYF	TGTGCCAGTAGTATATATGGGACACTCAACAGCTACGAGCAGTACTTC
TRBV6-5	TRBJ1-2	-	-	CASSYPGAGNYGYTF	TGTGCCAGCAGTTACCCTGGGGCAGGGAACTATGGCTACACCTTC
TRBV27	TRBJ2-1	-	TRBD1	CASSTRARGSDEQFF	TGTGCCAGCAGTACCCGGGCCAGGGGGAGCGATGAGCAGTTCTTC
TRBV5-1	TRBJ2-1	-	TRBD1	CASSRDSYNEQFF	TGCGCCAGCAGCCGGGACAGTTACAATGAGCAGTTCTTC
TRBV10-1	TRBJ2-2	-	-	CASSELRVPNTGELFF	TGCGCCAGCAGTGAGCTTCGGGTCCCGAACACCGGGGAGCTGTTTTTT
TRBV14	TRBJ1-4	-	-	CASSQDLPGTGKLFF	TGTGCCAGCAGCCAAGATCTGCCGGGAACGGGAAAACTGTTTTTT
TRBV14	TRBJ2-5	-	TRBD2	CASSHPKGGYGKTQYF	TGTGCCAGCAGCCATCCTAAGGGAGGGTACGGGAAGACCCAGTACTTC
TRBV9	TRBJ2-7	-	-	CASSAGVNYEQYF	TGTGCCAGCAGCGCAGGGGTAAACTACGAGCAGTACTTC
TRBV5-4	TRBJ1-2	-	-	CASSPTGAANYGYTF	TGTGCCAGCAGCCCTACTGGGGCAGCTAACTATGGCTACACCTTC
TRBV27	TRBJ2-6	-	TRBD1	CASRGQGFSGANVLTF	TGTGCCAGCAGGGGACAGGGGTTCTCTGGGGCCAACGTCCTGACTTTC
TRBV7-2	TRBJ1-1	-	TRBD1	CASSLLQGDEAFF	TGTGCCAGCAGCTTACTACAGGGGGATGAAGCTTTCTTT
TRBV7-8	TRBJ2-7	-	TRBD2	CASSLSPGIAGGRKIGEQYF	TGTGCCAGCAGCTTATCCCCTGGGATAGCGGGAGGGCGGAAGATTGGAGAGCAGTACTTC
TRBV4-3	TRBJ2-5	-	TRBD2	CASSQDLFGGANQETQYF	TGCGCCAGCAGCCAAGATCTTTTCGGGGGGGCTAACCAAGAGACCCAGTACTTC
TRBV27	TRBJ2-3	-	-	CASSLNDIFEGDTQYF	TGTGCCAGCAGTTTAAATGACATTTTTGAAGGCGATACGCAGTATTTT
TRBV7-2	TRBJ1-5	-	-	CASSLGSRVSNQPQHF	TGTGCCAGCAGCTTAGGGTCCAGGGTTAGCAATCAGCCCCAGCATTTT
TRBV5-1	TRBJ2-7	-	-	CASSLGGRVWSYEQYF	TGCGCCAGCAGCTTGGGGGGCAGGGTATGGTCCTACGAGCAGTACTTC
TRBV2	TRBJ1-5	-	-	CASSEGVRQPQHF	TGTGCCAGCAGCGAAGGAGTCAGGCAGCCCCAGCATTTT
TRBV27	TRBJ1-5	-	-	CASRLGQGAPHQPQHF	TGTGCCAGCCGACTGGGACAAGGGGCCCCCCATCAGCCCCAGCATTTT
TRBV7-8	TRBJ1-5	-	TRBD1	CASSFVRMTGSDQPQHF	TGTGCCAGCAGCTTTGTCCGAATGACAGGGAGCGATCAGCCCCAGCATTTT
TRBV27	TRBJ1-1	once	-	CASRHQGTEAFF	TGTGCCAGCCGTCACCAGGGCACTGAAGCTTTCTTT
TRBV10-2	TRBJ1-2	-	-	CASKAEGAGLGLLYGYTF	TGCGCCAGCAAGGCCGAAGGCGCGGGCCTGGGACTGCTGTATGGCTACACCTTC
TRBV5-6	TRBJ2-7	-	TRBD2	CASTSGLAVEQYF	TGTGCCAGCACCTCCGGACTAGCGGTTGAGCAGTACTTC
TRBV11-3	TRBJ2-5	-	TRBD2	CASSPSGSGETQYF	TGTGCCAGCAGCCCTAGCGGGAGTGGAGAGACCCAGTACTTC
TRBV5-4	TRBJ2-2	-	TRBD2	CASSPSPSGGYTGELFF	TGTGCCAGCAGCCCCTCCCCCTCGGGGGGATACACCGGGGAGCTGTTTTTT
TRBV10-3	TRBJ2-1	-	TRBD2	CAISESGGEYEQFF	TGTGCCATCAGTGAGTCGGGGGGGGAGTATGAGCAGTTCTTC
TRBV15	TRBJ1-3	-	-	CATCKGANSGNTIYF	TGTGCCACCTGCAAAGGGGCAAACTCTGGAAACACCATATATTTT
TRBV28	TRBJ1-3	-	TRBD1	CASSSTGEGNTIYF	TGTGCCAGCAGTTCGACAGGGGAAGGAAACACCATATATTTT
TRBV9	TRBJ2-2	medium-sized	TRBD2	CASSPGRASGTGELFF	TGTGCCAGCAGCCCTGGGCGGGCTAGCGGCACCGGGGAGCTGTTTTTT
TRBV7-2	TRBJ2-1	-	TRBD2	CASSLRYLAGAGDNEQFF	TGTGCCAGCAGCTTGAGGTATCTAGCGGGAGCGGGGGACAATGAGCAGTTCTTC
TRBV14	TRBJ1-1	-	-	CASSQERGTEAFF	TGTGCCAGCAGCCAAGAAAGGGGCACTGAAGCTTTCTTT